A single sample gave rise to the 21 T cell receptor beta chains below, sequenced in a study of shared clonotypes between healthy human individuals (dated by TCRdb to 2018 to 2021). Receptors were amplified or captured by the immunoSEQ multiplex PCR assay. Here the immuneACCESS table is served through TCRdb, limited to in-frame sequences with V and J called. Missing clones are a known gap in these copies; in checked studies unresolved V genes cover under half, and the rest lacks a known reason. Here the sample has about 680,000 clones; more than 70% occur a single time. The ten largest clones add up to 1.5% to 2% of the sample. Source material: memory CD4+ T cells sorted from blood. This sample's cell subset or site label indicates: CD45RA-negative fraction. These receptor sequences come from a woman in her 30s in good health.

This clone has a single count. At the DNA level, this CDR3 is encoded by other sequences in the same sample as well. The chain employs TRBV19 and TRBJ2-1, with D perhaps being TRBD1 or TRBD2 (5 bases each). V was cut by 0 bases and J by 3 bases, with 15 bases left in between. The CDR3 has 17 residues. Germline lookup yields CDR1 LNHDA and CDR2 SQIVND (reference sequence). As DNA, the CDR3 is TGTGCCAGTAGTATAGACTCCGGAGTTGGGGGCTACAATGAGCAGTTCTTC. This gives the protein CASSIDSGVGGYNEQFF.

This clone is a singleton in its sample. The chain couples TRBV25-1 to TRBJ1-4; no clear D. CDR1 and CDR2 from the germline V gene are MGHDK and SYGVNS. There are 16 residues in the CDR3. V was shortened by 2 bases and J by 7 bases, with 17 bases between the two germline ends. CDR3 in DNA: TGTGCCAGCAGTGAACAAGGGCCCGCTCGGGTTGAAAAACTGTTTTTT. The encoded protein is CASSEQGPARVEKLFF.

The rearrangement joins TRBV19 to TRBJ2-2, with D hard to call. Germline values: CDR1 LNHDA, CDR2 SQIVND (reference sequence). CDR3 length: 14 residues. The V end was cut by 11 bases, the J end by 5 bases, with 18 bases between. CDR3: CACLGVYQTGELFF. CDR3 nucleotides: TGTGCCTGTCTAGGCGTCTACCAGACCGGGGAGCTGTTTTTT.

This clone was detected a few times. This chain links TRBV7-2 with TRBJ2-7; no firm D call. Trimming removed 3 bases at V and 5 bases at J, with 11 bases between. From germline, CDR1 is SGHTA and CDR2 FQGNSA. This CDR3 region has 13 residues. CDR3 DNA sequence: TGTGCCAGCAGCTTTTTTGTCGCGAACGAGCAGTACTTC. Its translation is CASSFFVANEQYF.

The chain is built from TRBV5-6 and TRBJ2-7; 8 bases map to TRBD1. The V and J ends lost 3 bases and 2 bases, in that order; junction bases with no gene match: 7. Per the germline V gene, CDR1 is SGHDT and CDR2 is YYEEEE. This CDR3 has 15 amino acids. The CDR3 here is CASSSRTGMTYEQYF. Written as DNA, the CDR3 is TGTGCCAGCAGCTCGAGGACAGGGATGACCTACGAGCAGTACTTC.

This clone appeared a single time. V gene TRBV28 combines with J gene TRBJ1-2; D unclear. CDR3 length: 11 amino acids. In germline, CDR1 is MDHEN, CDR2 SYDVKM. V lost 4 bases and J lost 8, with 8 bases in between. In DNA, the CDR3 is TGTGCCAGCAGTTCAAGTCTCGGCTACACCTTC. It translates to CASSSSLGYTF.

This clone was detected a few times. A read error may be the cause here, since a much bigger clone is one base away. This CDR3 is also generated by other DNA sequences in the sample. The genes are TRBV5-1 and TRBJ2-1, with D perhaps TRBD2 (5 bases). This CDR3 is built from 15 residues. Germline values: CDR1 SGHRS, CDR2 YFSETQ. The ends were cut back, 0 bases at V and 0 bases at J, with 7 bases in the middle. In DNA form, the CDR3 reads TGCGCCAGCAGCTTGGCTAGCAGCTCCTACAATGAGCAGTTCTTC. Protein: CASSLASSSYNEQFF.

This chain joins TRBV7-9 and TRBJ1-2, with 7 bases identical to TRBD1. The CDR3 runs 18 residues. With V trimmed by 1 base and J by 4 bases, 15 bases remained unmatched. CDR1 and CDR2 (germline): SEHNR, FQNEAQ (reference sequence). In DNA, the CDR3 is TGTGCCAGCAGCTTAGTAGGTGGTCCAGGGGGGCAATCCTATGGCTACACCTTC. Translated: CASSLVGGPGGQSYGYTF. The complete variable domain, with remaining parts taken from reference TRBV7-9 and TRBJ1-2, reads DTGVSQNPRHKITKRGQNVTFRCDPISEHNRLYWYRQTLGQGPEFLTYFQNEAQLEKSRLLSDRFSAERPKGSFSTLEIQRTEQGDSAMYLCASSLVGGPGGQSYGYTFGSGTRLTVV.

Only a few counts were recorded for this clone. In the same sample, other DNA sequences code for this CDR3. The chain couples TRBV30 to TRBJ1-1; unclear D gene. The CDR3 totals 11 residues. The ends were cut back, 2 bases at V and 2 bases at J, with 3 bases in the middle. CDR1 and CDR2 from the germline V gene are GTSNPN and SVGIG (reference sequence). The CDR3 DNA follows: TGTGCCTGGAGTAGAAACACTGAAGCTTTCTTT. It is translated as CAWSRNTEAFF.

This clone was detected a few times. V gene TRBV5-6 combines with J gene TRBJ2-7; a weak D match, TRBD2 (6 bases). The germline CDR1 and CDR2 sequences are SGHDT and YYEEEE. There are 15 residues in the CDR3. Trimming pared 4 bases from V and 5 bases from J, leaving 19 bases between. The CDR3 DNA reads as TGTGCCAGCAGCATACTCCGGCTAGCGAGCCACGAGCAGTACTTC. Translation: CASSILRLASHEQYF.

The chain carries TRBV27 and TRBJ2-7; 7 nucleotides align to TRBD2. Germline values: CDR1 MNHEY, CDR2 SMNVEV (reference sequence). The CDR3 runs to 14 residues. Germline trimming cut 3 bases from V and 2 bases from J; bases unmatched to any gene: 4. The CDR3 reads CASSFLAGPYEQYF. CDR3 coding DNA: TGTGCCAGCAGTTTCTTAGCGGGCCCCTACGAGCAGTACTTC.

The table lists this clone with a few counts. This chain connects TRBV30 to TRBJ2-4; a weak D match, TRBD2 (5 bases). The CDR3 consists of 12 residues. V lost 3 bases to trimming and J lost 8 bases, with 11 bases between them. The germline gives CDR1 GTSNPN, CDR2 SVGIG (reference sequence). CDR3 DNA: TGTGCCTGGAGGCCCTCTAGCTACATTCAGTACTTC. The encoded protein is CAWRPSSYIQYF.

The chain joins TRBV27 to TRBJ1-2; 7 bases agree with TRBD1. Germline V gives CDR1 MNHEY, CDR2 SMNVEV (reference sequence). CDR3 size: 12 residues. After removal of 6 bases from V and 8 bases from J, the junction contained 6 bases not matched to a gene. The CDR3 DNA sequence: TGTGCCAGCAGGGGACAGCACGGGGGCTACACCTTC. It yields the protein CASRGQHGGYTF.

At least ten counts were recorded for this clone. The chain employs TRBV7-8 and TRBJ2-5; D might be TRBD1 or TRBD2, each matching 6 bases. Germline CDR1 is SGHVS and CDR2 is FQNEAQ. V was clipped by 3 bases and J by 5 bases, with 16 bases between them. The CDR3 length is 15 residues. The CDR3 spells CASSFRGGRVETQYF. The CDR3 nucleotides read TGTGCCAGCAGCTTTAGAGGGGGGCGAGTGGAGACCCAGTACTTC.

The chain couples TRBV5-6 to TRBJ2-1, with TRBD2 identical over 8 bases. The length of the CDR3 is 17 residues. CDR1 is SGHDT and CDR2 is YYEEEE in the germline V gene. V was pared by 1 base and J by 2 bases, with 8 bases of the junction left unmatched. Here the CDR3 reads CASSLLLDGRAYNEQFF. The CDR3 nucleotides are TGTGCCAGCAGCTTGCTATTGGACGGGAGGGCCTACAATGAGCAGTTCTTC. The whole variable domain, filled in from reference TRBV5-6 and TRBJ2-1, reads DAGVTQSPTHLIKTRGQQVTLRCSPKSGHDTVSWYQQALGQGPQFIFQYYEEEERQRGNFPDRFSGHQFPNYSSELNVNALLLGDSALYLCASSLLLDGRAYNEQFFGPGTRLTVL.

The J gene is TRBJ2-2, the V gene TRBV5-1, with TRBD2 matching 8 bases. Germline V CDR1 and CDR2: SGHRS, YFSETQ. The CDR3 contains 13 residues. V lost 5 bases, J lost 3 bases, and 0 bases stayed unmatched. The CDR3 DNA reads TGCGCCAGCAGGGGACTAGACACCGGGGAGCTGTTTTTT. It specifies CASRGLDTGELFF.

CDR3 sequence reads: CATERDDSNQPQHF. The CDR3 region has the DNA TGTGCCACCGAAAGGGACGACAGCAATCAGCCCCAGCATTTT. The gene calls are TRBV10-3 and TRBJ1-5; possibly TRBD1 for D (5 bases). The CDR3 covers 14 residues. Germline V gives CDR1 ENHRY, CDR2 SYGVKD. The ends were cut back, 10 bases at V and 1 base at J, with 14 bases in the middle.

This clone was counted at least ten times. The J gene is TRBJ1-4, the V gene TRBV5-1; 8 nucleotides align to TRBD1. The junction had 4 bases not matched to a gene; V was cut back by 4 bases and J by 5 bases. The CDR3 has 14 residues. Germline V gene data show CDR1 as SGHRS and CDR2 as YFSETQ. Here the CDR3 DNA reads TGCGCCAGCAGCGTGACAGGGGTCAATGAAAAACTGTTTTTT. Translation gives CASSVTGVNEKLFF.

CDR3: CASSLGRGDDEQYF. The CDR3 DNA sequence: TGCGCCAGCAGCTTGGGGAGGGGAGACGACGAGCAGTACTTC. The V and J genes are TRBV5-1 and TRBJ2-7, with a tentative D call TRBD2 (6 bases). CDR1 is SGHRS and CDR2 is YFSETQ in the germline V gene. The CDR3 is 14 residues long. V was shortened by 0 bases and J by 5 bases, with 12 bases between the two germline ends.

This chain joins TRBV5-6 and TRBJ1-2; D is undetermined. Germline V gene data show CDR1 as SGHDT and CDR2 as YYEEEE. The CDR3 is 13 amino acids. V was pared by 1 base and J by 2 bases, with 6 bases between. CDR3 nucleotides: TGTGCCAGCAGCTTGCAGCTAAACTATGGCTACACCTTC. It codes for CASSLQLNYGYTF.

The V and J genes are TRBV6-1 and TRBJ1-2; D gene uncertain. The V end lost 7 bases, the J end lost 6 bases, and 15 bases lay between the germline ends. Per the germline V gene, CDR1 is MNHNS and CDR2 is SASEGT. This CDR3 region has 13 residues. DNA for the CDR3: TGTGCCAGCATCATGCTCGGGTCGGATGGCTACACCTTC. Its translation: CASIMLGSDGYTF.